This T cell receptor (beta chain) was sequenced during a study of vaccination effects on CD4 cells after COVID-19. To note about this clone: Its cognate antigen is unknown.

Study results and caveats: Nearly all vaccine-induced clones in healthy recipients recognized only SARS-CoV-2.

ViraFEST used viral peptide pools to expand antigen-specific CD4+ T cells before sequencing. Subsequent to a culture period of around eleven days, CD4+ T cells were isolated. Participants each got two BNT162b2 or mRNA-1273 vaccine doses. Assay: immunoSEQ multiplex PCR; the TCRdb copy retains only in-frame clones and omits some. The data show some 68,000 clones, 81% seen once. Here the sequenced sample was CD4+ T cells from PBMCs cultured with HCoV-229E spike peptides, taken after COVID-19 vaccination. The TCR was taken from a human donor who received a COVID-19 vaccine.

Written as DNA, the CDR3 is TGCAGCGTTGATACTCGGGGGGTTACTGAAGCTTTCTTT. It codes for CSVDTRGVTEAFF. The chain recombines TRBV29-1 with TRBJ1-1; TRBD1 is a possible D gene (5 bases). This CDR3 is built from 13 residues. Germline CDR1 is SQVTM and CDR2 is ANQGSEA. Trimming removed 3 bases at V and 5 bases at J, with 13 bases between.